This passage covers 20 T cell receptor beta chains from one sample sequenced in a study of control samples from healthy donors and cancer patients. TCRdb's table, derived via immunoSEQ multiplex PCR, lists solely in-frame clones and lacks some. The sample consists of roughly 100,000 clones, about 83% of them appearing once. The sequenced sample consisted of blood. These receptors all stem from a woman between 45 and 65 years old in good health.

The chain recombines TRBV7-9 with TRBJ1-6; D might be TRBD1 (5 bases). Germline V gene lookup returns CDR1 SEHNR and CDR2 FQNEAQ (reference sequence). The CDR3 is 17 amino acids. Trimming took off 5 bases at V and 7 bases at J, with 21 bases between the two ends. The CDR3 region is CASSQLPGEGVNSPLHF. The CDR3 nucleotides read TGTGCCAGCAGCCAACTCCCGGGAGAAGGGGTAAATTCACCCCTCCACTTT.

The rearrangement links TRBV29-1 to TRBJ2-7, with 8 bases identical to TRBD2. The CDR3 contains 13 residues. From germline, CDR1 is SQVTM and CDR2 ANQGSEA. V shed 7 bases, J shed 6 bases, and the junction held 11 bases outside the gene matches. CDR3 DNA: TGCAGCGCCCAGAGCGGGGGAGGCGGCGAGCAGTACTTC. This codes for CSAQSGGGGEQYF.

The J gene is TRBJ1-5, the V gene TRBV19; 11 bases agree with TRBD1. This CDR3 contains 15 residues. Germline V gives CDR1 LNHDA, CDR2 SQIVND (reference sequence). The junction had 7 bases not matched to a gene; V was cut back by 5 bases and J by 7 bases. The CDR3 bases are TGTGCCAGTAGTGCTGGGACAGGGGGAGGGCAGCCCCAGCATTTT. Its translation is CASSAGTGGGQPQHF.

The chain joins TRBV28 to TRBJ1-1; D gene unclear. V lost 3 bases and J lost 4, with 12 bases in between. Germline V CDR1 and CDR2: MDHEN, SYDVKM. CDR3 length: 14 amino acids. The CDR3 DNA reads TGTGCCAGCAGTTTGGGTGGGGAGGGCACTGAAGCTTTCTTT. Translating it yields CASSLGGEGTEAFF.

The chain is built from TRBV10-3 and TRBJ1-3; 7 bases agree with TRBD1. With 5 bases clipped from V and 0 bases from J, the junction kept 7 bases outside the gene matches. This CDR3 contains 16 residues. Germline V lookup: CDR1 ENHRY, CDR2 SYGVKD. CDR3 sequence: CAISTGTANSGNTIYF. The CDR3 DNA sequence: TGTGCCATCAGTACCGGGACAGCCAACTCTGGAAACACCATATATTTT.

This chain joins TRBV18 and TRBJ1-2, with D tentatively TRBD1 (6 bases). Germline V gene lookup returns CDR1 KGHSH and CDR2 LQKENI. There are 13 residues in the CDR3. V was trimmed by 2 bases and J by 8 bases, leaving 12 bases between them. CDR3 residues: CASSPAGTSGYTF. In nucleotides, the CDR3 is TGTGCCAGCTCACCAGCCGGGACAAGCGGCTACACCTTC.

CDR3 sequence: CASSPVANYGYTF. CDR3 DNA: TGTGCCAGCAGTCCCGTAGCGAACTATGGCTACACCTTC. V usage is TRBV6-6 and J usage is TRBJ1-2, with D unclear. V lost 5 bases, J lost 2 bases, and 9 bases lay in between. The CDR3 runs to 13 residues. From germline, CDR1 is MNHNY and CDR2 SVGAGI (reference sequence).

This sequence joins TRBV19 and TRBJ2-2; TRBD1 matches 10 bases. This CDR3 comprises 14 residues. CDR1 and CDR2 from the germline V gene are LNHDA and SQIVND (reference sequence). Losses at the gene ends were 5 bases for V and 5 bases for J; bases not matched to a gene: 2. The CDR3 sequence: CASSVDRGTGELFF. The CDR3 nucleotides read TGTGCCAGTAGTGTGGACAGGGGGACCGGGGAGCTGTTTTTT.

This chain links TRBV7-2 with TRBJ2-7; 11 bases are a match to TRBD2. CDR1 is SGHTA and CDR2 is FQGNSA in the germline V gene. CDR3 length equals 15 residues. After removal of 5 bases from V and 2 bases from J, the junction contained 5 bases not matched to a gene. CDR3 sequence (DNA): TGTGCCAGCAGCCCTGGGACTAGCGGACCCTACGAGCAGTACTTC. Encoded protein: CASSPGTSGPYEQYF.

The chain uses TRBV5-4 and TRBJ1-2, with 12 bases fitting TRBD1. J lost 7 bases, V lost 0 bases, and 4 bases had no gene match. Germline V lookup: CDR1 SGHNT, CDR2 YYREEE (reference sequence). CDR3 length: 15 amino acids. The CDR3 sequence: CASSLGGTGGSGYTF. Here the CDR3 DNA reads TGTGCCAGCAGCTTGGGTGGGACAGGGGGCAGTGGCTACACCTTC.

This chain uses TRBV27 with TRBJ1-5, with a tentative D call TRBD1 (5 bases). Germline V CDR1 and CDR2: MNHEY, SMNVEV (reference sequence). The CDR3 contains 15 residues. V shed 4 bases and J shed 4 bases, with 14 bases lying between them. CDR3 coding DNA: TGTGCCAGCAGTTCAGGGAGGATGGGAAATCAGCCCCAGCATTTT. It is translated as CASSSGRMGNQPQHF.

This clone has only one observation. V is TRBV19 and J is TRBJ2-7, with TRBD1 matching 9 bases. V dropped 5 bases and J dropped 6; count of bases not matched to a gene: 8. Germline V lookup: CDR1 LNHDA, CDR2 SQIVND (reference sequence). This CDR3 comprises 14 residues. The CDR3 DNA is TGTGCCAGTAGTCAACAGGGGGCGTTAGGCGAGCAGTACTTC. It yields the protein CASSQQGALGEQYF.

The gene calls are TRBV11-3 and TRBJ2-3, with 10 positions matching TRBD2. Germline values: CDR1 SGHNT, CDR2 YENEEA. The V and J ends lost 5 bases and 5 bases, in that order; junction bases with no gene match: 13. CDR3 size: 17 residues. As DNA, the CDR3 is TGTGCCAGCAGCCCCACGACTAGCGGGTTGGGGGGAGATACGCAGTATTTT. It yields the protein CASSPTTSGLGGDTQYF.

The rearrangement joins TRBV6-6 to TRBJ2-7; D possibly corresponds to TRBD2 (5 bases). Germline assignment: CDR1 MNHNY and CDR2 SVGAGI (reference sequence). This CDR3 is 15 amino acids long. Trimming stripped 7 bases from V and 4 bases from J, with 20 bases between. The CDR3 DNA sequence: TGTGCCAGCACCGACCCTGCGGGCAACCGATACGAGCAGTACTTC. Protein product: CASTDPAGNRYEQYF.

CDR3 amino acids: CASSENPAGWETQYF. As DNA, the CDR3 is TGTGCCAGCAGTGAAAATCCAGCGGGGTGGGAGACCCAGTACTTC. This chain links TRBV2 with TRBJ2-5, with TRBD2 identical over 7 bases. The CDR3 runs 15 residues. Germline trimming cut 2 bases from V and 5 bases from J; bases unmatched to any gene: 8. CDR1 and CDR2 from the germline V gene are SNHLY and FYNNEI. Variable domain in full (rest from reference TRBV2 and TRBJ2-5): EPEVTQTPSHQVTQMGQEVILRCVPISNHLYFYWYRQILGQKVEFLVSFYNNEISEKSEIFDDQFSVERPDGSNFTLKIRSTKLEDSAMYFCASSENPAGWETQYFGPGTRLLVL.

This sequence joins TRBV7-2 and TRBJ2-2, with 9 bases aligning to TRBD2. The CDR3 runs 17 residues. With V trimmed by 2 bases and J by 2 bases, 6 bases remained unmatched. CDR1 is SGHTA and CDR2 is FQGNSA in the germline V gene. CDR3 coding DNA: TGTGCCAGCAGCTTATTTCGCGGGGGGGCAAACACCGGGGAGCTGTTTTTT. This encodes CASSLFRGGANTGELFF.

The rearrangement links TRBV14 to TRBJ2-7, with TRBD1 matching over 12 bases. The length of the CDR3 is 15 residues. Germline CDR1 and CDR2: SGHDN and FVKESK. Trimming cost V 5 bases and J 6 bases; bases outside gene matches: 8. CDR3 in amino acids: CASSESGTGGREQYF. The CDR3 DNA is TGTGCCAGCAGCGAATCCGGGACAGGGGGCCGCGAGCAGTACTTC.

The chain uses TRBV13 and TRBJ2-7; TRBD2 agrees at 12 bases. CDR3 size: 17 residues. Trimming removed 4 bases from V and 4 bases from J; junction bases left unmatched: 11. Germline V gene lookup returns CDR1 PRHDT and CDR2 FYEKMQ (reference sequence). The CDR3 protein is CASSSTTLAGGLYEQYF. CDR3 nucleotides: TGTGCCAGCAGCTCAACTACCCTAGCGGGAGGGCTGTACGAGCAGTACTTC.

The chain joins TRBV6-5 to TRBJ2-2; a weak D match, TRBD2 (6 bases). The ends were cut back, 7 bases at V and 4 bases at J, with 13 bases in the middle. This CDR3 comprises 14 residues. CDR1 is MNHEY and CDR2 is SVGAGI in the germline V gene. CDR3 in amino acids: CASKEGISTGELFF. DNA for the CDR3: TGTGCCAGCAAGGAGGGTATAAGCACCGGGGAGCTGTTTTTT.

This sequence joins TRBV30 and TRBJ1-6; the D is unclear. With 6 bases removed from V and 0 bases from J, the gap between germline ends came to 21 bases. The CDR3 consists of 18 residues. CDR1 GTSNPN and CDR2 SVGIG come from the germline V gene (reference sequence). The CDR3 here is CACRQGRARSSYNSPLHF. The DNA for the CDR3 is TGTGCCTGCCGGCAAGGTAGGGCTCGGAGCTCCTATAATTCACCCCTCCACTTT.